This T cell receptor (beta chain) was documented in a study of OX40 agonist ivuxolimab in advanced cancers. Study details: Patients were infused with ivuxolimab every 2 weeks at 0.01 to 10 mg/kg. People in dose escalation had one of these cancers: hepatocellular carcinoma, melanoma, renal cell or head and neck cancer.

On this clone: Its antigen remains unidentified.

Data came from immunoSEQ multiplex PCR; TCRdb stores just in-frame clones and leaves some out. The sample consists of roughly 64,000 clones, approximately 84% of them appearing once. The CDR3 spans 14 residues. V lost 3 bases to trimming and J lost 0 bases, with 9 bases between them. Germline V gene lookup returns CDR1 SNHLY and CDR2 FYNNEI. Broader study findings: Partial responders dosed at 0.1-3.0 mg/kg displayed clonal expansion ranking among the lowest.

This chain joins TRBV2 and TRBJ2-7; D is perhaps TRBD1 or TRBD2 (5 bases each). This specimen was CD4+ or CD8+ T cells sorted from blood, taken in a trial of the OX40 agonist ivuxolimab. The TCR sequence derives from an adult with an advanced solid tumor such as melanoma, head and neck, liver or kidney cancer. As DNA, the CDR3 is TGTGCCAGCAGTGACAGAGGGGACTCCTACGAGCAGTACTTC. This gives the protein CASSDRGDSYEQYF.